These T cell receptor beta chains were read from a single sample in a study of identical twins. TCRdb redid the calling of the 5' RACE reads with MiXCR, one entry per CDR3 protein. The data hold roughly 1,500,000 distinct CDR3 sequences, with less than 35% observed a single time. Material: cord blood. The origin of the receptors is a newborn girl in good health. Each CDR3 is given with its conserved first and last residue. The D gene is left open where the match is weak. Expanded clones are given a class, and other clones once, few, many or no size at all.

abundance,j_gene,d_gene,v_gene,CDR3nt,CDR3aa
once,TRBJ2-7,TRBD1,TRBV12-3/TRBV12-4,TGTGCCGGCAGCCGGACAGGGGGCACTGTGGGGCAGTACTTC,CAGSRTGGTVGQYF
.,TRBJ2-3,.,TRBV20-1,TGCAGTGCCCCAATCAGGACAGATACGCAGTATTTT,CSAPIRTDTQYF
.,TRBJ2-1,TRBD2,TRBV11-1,TGTGCCAGCAGCTTTGGTAGCGGGGGGGCTATAAGGCTTCCCTCCTACAATGAGCAGTTCTTC,CASSFGSGGAIRLPSYNEQFF
.,TRBJ2-7,.,TRBV20-1,TGCAGTGCTGAGAACAACCTAAACTACGAGCAGTACTTC,CSAENNLNYEQYF
.,TRBJ2-7,TRBD2,TRBV4-1,TGCGCCAGCAGCCATTGGACTAGCGGGGGGTACGAGCAGTACTTC,CASSHWTSGGYEQYF
.,TRBJ2-1,.,TRBV6-4,TGTGCCAGCAGTGACTCCCTGGCTCACAATGAGCAGTTCTTC,CASSDSLAHNEQFF
.,TRBJ2-4,.,TRBV4-1,TGCGCCAGCAGCCACATGGGGACAAACATTCAGTACTTC,CASSHMGTNIQYF
once,TRBJ2-7,.,TRBV20-1,TGCAGTGCTAGAATCCCAGGGTACAATGAGCAGTACTTC,CSARIPGYNEQYF
.,TRBJ1-3,.,TRBV20-1,TGCAGTGCTACCCCCCCCGGGGTATCTGGAAACACCATATATTTT,CSATPPGVSGNTIYF
.,TRBJ2-7,TRBD2,TRBV25-1,TGTGCCAGCAGTGAAACTAGCGGGAGTCAGAATGAGCAGTACTTC,CASSETSGSQNEQYF
.,TRBJ2-7,.,TRBV7-9,TGTGCCAGCAGCTTAAACAGGGACAACTACGAGCAGTACTTC,CASSLNRDNYEQYF
.,TRBJ2-7,TRBD2,TRBV9,TGTGCCAGCAGCGTGGAGCGGGAGTTGTCCCACGAGCAGTACTTC,CASSVERELSHEQYF
few,TRBJ2-7,TRBD2,TRBV6-6,TGTGCCAGCAGTTACTCGAGCAGCGGGAGTGGGTACGAGCAGTACTTC,CASSYSSSGSGYEQYF
.,TRBJ2-1,.,TRBV10-1,TGCGCCAGCAGTGAGTTCGGCGACTACAATGAGCAGTTCTTC,CASSEFGDYNEQFF
.,TRBJ1-5,.,TRBV4-1,TGCGCCAGCAGCCAAGATAGACGCTCCAATCAGCCCCAGCATTTT,CASSQDRRSNQPQHF
few,TRBJ2-7,TRBD1,TRBV2,TGTGCCAGCAATAGGGGGACAGGGGGCCCCTACGAGCAGTACTTC,CASNRGTGGPYEQYF
few,TRBJ2-7,.,TRBV5-1,TGCGCCAGCAGCTCCGGACGGGGCACCTACGAGCAGTACTTC,CASSSGRGTYEQYF
few,TRBJ2-7,.,TRBV3-1,TGTGCCAGCAGCCAAGCCCGAACCTACGAGCAGTACTTC,CASSQARTYEQYF
.,TRBJ2-3,TRBD2,TRBV11-2,TGTGCCAGCAGCAGGACTAGCGGGGGTAATACGCAGTATTTT,CASSRTSGGNTQYF
.,TRBJ2-2,TRBD2,TRBV11-2,TGTGCCAGCAGCACCCCTAGACTAGCGGGGGGGCGGCTGTTTTTT,CASSTPRLAGGRLFF
few,TRBJ2-1,.,TRBV2,TGTGCCAGCAGTGAAATAAGATTTAACAATGAGCAGTTCTTC,CASSEIRFNNEQFF
many,TRBJ2-7,.,TRBV6-2/TRBV6-3,TGTGCCAGCAGTTACGGCAACTACGAGCAGTACTTC,CASSYGNYEQYF
few,TRBJ2-6,.,TRBV6-2/TRBV6-3,TGTGCCAGCAGTTATGGGCAGGGCATCTCTGGGGCCAACGTCCTGACTTTC,CASSYGQGISGANVLTF
few,TRBJ1-5,.,TRBV10-3,TGTGCCATCAGTGAGTCGATAGGGGCAGTAGGCAATCAGCCCCAGCATTTT,CAISESIGAVGNQPQHF
.,TRBJ2-4,.,TRBV27,TGTGCCAGCAGAATGACGCGAAAAAACATTCAGTACTTC,CASRMTRKNIQYF
.,TRBJ2-1,.,TRBV20-1,TGCAGTGCTAGTGCTGGGTTCTACGATGAGCAGTTCTTC,CSASAGFYDEQFF
.,TRBJ1-2,.,TRBV7-9,TGTGCCAGCAGCTTAGCGATGAGGGGTGGCTACACCTTC,CASSLAMRGGYTF
many,TRBJ2-3,TRBD1,TRBV27,TGTGCCAGCAGTTTACCGGGACAGAGCACAGATACGCAGTATTTT,CASSLPGQSTDTQYF
few,TRBJ1-2,.,TRBV3-1,TGTGCCAGCAGCGTCAGGAACTATGGCTACACCTTC,CASSVRNYGYTF
.,TRBJ2-1,TRBD2,TRBV20-1,TGCAGTGCTAGAGATTGGACTAGCGGAAGGTTGCATTTCAATGAGCAGTTCTTC,CSARDWTSGRLHFNEQFF
few,TRBJ2-1,TRBD2,TRBV2,TGTGCCAGCAAAACCGGGACTAGCCGGGTGTCGTGGAATGAGCAGTTCTTC,CASKTGTSRVSWNEQFF
.,TRBJ1-2,TRBD1,TRBV5-1,TGCGCCAGCAGCTTGACACAGGGGACCCATGGCTACACCTTC,CASSLTQGTHGYTF
.,TRBJ1-5,TRBD1,TRBV7-8,TGTGCCAGTCGACAGGGAGGAGATCGCAATCAGCCCCAGCATTTT,CASRQGGDRNQPQHF
.,TRBJ2-1,.,TRBV4-2,TGTGCCAGCAGCCAGGGTAGGGGTCGGCCTAACAATGAGCAGTTCTTC,CASSQGRGRPNNEQFF
.,TRBJ2-7,TRBD2,TRBV20-1,TGCAGTGCTAGGGGTTGGCGGGGGGACTACGAGCAGTACTTC,CSARGWRGDYEQYF
.,TRBJ2-1,TRBD1,TRBV24-1,TGTGCCACCAGTGAACCCAGGGGGAGCTCCTACAATGAGCAGTTCTTC,CATSEPRGSSYNEQFF
.,TRBJ2-5,TRBD1,TRBV13,TGTGCCAGCAGCTTAGGACCGGGACAGTACCAAGAGACCCAGTACTTC,CASSLGPGQYQETQYF
.,TRBJ2-3,TRBD2,TRBV4-1,TGCGCCAGCAGCCACTATAGGGCTAGCGGGAGCGATACGCAGTATTTT,CASSHYRASGSDTQYF
few,TRBJ2-7,TRBD2,TRBV18,TGTGCCAGCTCACCACTCCGAGTAGCGGGAAGTACGGGTGAGCAGTACTTC,CASSPLRVAGSTGEQYF
few,TRBJ1-2,TRBD1,TRBV29-1,TGCAGCGTCCGGGGACAGGGGGCGGCGAACTATGGCTACACCTTC,CSVRGQGAANYGYTF
many,TRBJ2-1,TRBD2,TRBV12-3/TRBV12-4,TGTGCCAGCTCACCACCCGGACTAGCAGCTTACAATGAGCAGTTCTTC,CASSPPGLAAYNEQFF
few,TRBJ2-3,.,TRBV24-1,TGTGCCACCAGCCGGGACGGCATCACAGATACGCAGTATTTT,CATSRDGITDTQYF
.,TRBJ2-7,.,TRBV20-1,TGCAGTGCGAGTTACCTGAGCTCCTACAATGAGCAGTACTTC,CSASYLSSYNEQYF
.,TRBJ2-3,.,TRBV3-1,TGTGCCAGCAGCCAAGATAGGGGGGAGGGCCCTCCAGATACGCAGTATTTT,CASSQDRGEGPPDTQYF
many,TRBJ2-5,TRBD2,TRBV5-1,TGCGCCAGCAGCACCGGACTAGTCGCAGAGACCCAGTACTTC,CASSTGLVAETQYF
few,TRBJ1-2,TRBD1,TRBV27,TGTGCCAGCAGTCTTTTATCGGGATGGGGACAGGGGGTCTATGGCTACACCTTC,CASSLLSGWGQGVYGYTF
.,TRBJ2-3,.,TRBV18,TGTGCCAGCTCACCGAGGAAGACTTCTAGCACAGATACGCAGTATTTT,CASSPRKTSSTDTQYF
.,TRBJ2-7,TRBD2,TRBV28,TGTGCCAGCAGCGTGACTAGCGGGAGATACTACGAGCAGTACTTC,CASSVTSGRYYEQYF
.,TRBJ1-5,TRBD1,TRBV5-1,TGCGCCAGCAGCCCGGGGACAGGGGGCCATCAGCCCCAGCATTTT,CASSPGTGGHQPQHF